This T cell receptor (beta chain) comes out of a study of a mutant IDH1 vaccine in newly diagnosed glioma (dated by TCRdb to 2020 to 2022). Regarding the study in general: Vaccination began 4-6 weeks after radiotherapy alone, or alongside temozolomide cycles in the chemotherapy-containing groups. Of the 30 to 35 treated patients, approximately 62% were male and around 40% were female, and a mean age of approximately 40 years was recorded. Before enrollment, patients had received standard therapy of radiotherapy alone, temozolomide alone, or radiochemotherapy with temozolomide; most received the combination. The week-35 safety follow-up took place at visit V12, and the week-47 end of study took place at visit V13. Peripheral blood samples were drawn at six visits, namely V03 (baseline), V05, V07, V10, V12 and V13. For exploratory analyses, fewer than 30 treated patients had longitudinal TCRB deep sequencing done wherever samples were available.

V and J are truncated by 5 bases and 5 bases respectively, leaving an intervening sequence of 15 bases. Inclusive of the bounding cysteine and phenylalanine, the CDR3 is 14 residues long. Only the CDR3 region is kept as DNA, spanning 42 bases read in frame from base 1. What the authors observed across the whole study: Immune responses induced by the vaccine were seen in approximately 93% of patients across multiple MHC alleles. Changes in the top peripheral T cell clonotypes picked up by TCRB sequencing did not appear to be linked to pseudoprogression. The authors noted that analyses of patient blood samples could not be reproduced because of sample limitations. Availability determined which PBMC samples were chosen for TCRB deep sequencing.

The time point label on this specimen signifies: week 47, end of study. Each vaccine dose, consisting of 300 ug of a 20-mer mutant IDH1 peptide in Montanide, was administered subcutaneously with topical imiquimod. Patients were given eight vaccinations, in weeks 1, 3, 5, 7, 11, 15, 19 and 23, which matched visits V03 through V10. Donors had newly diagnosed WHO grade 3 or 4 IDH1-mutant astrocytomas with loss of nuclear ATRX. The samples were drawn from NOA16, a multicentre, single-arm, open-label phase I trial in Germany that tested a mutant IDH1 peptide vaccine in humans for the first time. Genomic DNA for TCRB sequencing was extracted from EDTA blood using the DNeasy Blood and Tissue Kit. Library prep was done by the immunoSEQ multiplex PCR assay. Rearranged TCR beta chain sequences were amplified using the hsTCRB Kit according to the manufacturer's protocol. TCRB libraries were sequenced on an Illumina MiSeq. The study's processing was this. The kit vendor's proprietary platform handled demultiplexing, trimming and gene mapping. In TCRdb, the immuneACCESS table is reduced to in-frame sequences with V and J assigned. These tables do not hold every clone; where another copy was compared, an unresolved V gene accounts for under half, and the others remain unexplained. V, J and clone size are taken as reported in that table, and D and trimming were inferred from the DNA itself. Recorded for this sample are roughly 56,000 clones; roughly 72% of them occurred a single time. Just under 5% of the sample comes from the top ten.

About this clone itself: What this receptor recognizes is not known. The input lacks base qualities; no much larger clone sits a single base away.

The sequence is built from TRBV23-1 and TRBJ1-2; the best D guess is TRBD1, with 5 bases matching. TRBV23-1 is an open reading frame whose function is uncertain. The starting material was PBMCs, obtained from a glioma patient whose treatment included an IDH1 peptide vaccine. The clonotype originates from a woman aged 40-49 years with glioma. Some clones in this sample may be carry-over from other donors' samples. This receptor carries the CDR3 CASSAIQGGYGYTF. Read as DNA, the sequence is TGCGCCAGCAGTGCGATCCAGGGTGGATATGGCTACACCTTC.